A selection of T cell receptor beta chains follows, all from one sample in a study of T-cell reconstitution after alpha-beta-depleted transplantation in children. TCRdb redid the calling of the PCR reads with MiXCR, one entry per CDR3 protein. The sample shows 450,000 to 500,000 distinct CDR3 sequences, approximately 12% of them seen only once. The sample was PBMCs from the stem cell graft donor, taken from the stem cell graft. These TCRs come from a human donor who donated a stem cell graft to a child with combined immunodeficiency. Each CDR3 is given with its conserved first and last residue. Fields, in order: J gene, D gene, V gene, CDR3 protein. A D gene is named only where the DNA matches it firmly.

>TRBJ2-7|NA|TRBV5-1
CASSLVSGDYYEQYF
>TRBJ1-2|NA|TRBV6-5
CASTEGGRGPYTF
>TRBJ2-5|TRBD1|TRBV28
CASRTGGETQYF
>TRBJ1-2|TRBD1|TRBV12-3/TRBV12-4
CASSTDRGLANYGYTF
>TRBJ2-3|TRBD2|TRBV29-1
CSGSGSLGDTQYF
>TRBJ2-2|NA|TRBV27
CASSLSWGFGTGELFF
>TRBJ1-3|NA|TRBV24-1
CATSDHGTDRNTIYF
>TRBJ1-1|NA|TRBV12-3/TRBV12-4
CASSRRPPEAFF
>TRBJ2-7|NA|TRBV4-3
CASSQEKFTEQYF
>TRBJ2-2|NA|TRBV9
CASSVGLERTGELFF
>TRBJ2-7|NA|TRBV10-3
CAISEVTEQYF
>TRBJ1-1|NA|TRBV4-1
CASSQGFQRGRLNTEAFF
>TRBJ2-7|NA|TRBV10-3
CAISEPPLNEQYF
>TRBJ2-2|NA|TRBV13
CASSLPQGPPGELFF
>TRBJ1-1|NA|TRBV6-5
CASSYSPGAVEAFF
>TRBJ2-1|NA|TRBV7-8
CASRRLVDEQFF
>TRBJ1-1|TRBD1|TRBV12-3/TRBV12-4
CASSTGGAEAFF
>TRBJ2-5|NA|TRBV5-1
CASSLGRLDQETQYF
>TRBJ2-5|NA|TRBV12-3/TRBV12-4
CASSYSGTANQETQYF
>TRBJ2-2|NA|TRBV19
CASSIIPPGNTGELFF
>TRBJ1-4|NA|TRBV28
CASSLGRREKLFF
>TRBJ2-1|NA|TRBV7-2
CASSLRASPSSYNEQFF
>TRBJ2-1|TRBD2|TRBV4-1
CASSQVAGGNEQFF
>TRBJ2-2|NA|TRBV12-3/TRBV12-4
CASSFMVERGELFF
>TRBJ1-2|NA|TRBV30
CAWSIGADQGYTF